Presented here are 18 T cell receptor beta chains from one specimen sequenced in a study of T-cell reconstitution after alpha-beta-depleted transplantation in children. This sample's TCRbeta library carried unique molecular identifier barcodes. TCRdb analysed the PCR reads with MiXCR anew, one entry per CDR3 protein. The sample has under 400,000 distinct CDR3 sequences; approximately 23% are singletons. This specimen was PBMCs, mostly from graft donor cells, taken 180 days after TCRalphabeta/CD19-depleted stem cell transplant. Receptor source: a male patient younger than 18 who had a stem cell transplant for acute lymphoblastic leukemia, so the T cells may come from the graft donor.

V gene TRBV20-1 combines with J gene TRBJ2-2; 10 bases map to TRBD2. The CDR3 length is 16 residues. CDR1 is DFQATT and CDR2 is SNEGSKA in the germline V gene (reference sequence). After removal of 0 bases from V and 5 bases from J, the junction contained 6 bases not matched to a gene. The CDR3 nucleotides are TGCAGTGCTAGAGATAGAACTAGCGGGAATACCGGGGAGCTGTTTTTT. Translated: CSARDRTSGNTGELFF.

This clonotype has just a few counts. The chain combines TRBV11-2 with TRBJ2-1; D remains unclear. The CDR3 has 14 amino acids. Trimming stripped 4 bases from V and 3 bases from J, with 10 bases between. The germline gives CDR1 SGHAT, CDR2 FQNNGV. In DNA, the CDR3 is TGTGCCAGCAGCTCCACCGAAAGCTACAATGAGCAGTTCTTC. This translates into CASSSTESYNEQFF.

This clonotype was recorded a few times. The chain has TRBV5-1 and TRBJ1-2, with D uncertain. Trimming took 0 bases from V and 1 from J, leaving 10 bases between them. The CDR3 is made up of 15 amino acids. CDR1 and CDR2 (germline): SGHRS, YFSETQ. CDR3 amino acids: CASSLVDGVNYGYTF. The CDR3 region has the DNA TGCGCCAGCAGCTTGGTGGACGGTGTTAACTATGGCTACACCTTC.

This clonotype was counted between two and nine times. The rearrangement joins TRBV20-1 to TRBJ2-4; TRBD2 aligns across 7 bases. Germline V gives CDR1 DFQATT, CDR2 SNEGSKA (reference sequence). The CDR3 covers 17 residues. V lost 0 bases and J lost 0; bases outside the gene matches: 8. Written as DNA, the CDR3 is TGCAGTGCTAGAGATCCCCACGGGGGGATAGCCAAAAACATTCAGTACTTC. Translation: CSARDPHGGIAKNIQYF.

The DNA for the CDR3 is TGCAGCGTTGTGGGGCAAAACTATGGCTACACCTTC. Translated, it gives CSVVGQNYGYTF. This chain joins TRBV29-1 and TRBJ1-2; D might be TRBD1 (5 bases). The V gene's germline CDR1 is SQVTM and CDR2 ANQGSEA. The CDR3 covers 12 residues. The V end lost 4 bases, the J end lost 2 bases, and 8 bases lay between the germline ends.

This sequence joins TRBV7-6 and TRBJ1-1; D might be TRBD1 (6 bases). Per germline, CDR1 SGHVS and CDR2 FNYEAQ. Trimming removed 3 bases at V and 1 base at J, with 15 bases between. CDR3 length: 16 amino acids. In DNA, the CDR3 is TGTGCCAGCAGCTTCCCAATGGAGGGGGGGAACACTGAAGCTTTCTTT. As protein: CASSFPMEGGNTEAFF.

The chain is built from TRBV5-1 and TRBJ1-5, with D possibly being TRBD1 (5 bases). Between the trimmed V and J ends, which lost 3 bases and 5 bases, there was a span of 12 bases. CDR3 length equals 14 residues. The germline V gene has CDR1 SGHRS and CDR2 YFSETQ. CDR3 nucleotide sequence: TGCGCCAGCAGCTGCTGCGGGGGGGATCAGCCCCAGCATTTT. The encoded protein is CASSCCGGDQPQHF.

A few counts support this clonotype. V and J are TRBV12-3 or TRBV12-4 and TRBJ1-5, with TRBD1 matching 10 bases. Germline trimming cut 5 bases from V and 5 bases from J; bases unmatched to any gene: 3. The CDR3 is 14 residues long. Here the CDR3 DNA reads TGTGCCAGCAGTCCGGGACAGGGGTATCAGCCCCAGCATTTT. Amino acids: CASSPGQGYQPQHF.

This chain uses TRBV24-1 with TRBJ2-5; the D gene could be TRBD1 or TRBD2 (5 bases each). Looked up from germline, CDR1 is KGHDR and CDR2 is SFDVKD. The V end was cut by 3 bases, the J end by 5 bases, with 12 bases between. This CDR3 region has 14 residues. The CDR3: CATSDLSEGETQYF. The CDR3 DNA sequence: TGTGCCACCAGTGATCTGAGCGAGGGGGAGACCCAGTACTTC.

The chain couples TRBV13 to TRBJ2-5, with D perhaps assigned TRBD1 or TRBD2 (9 bases each). Trimming stripped 8 bases from V and 0 bases from J, with 37 bases between. CDR3 length: 22 residues. The V gene's germline CDR1 is PRHDT and CDR2 FYEKMQ (reference sequence). The CDR3 DNA sequence: TGTGCCAGCCAGCGTCACAGGGGGCGCAGGGCTAGCGGGAACCGGGACCAAGAGACCCAGTACTTC. It translates to CASQRHRGRRASGNRDQETQYF.

The chain combines TRBV11-2 with TRBJ2-1, with a weak D call TRBD2 (6 bases). Germline-derived CDR1 and CDR2 are SGHAT and FQNNGV. This CDR3 is built from 14 residues. Trimming shortened V by 9 bases and J by 0 bases, and 12 bases separated the two germline ends. The CDR3 loop is CASRWDFSYNEQFF. CDR3 DNA sequence: TGTGCCAGTCGCTGGGACTTCTCCTACAATGAGCAGTTCTTC.

The chain links TRBV6-1 to TRBJ1-5; the D is unclear. The CDR3 has 15 residues. Between the trimmed V and J ends, which lost 6 bases and 3 bases, there was a span of 15 bases. Germline-derived CDR1 and CDR2 are MNHNS and SASEGT. The CDR3 loop reads CASRPHNSPNQPQHF. The CDR3 bases are TGTGCCAGCAGACCCCATAACTCACCCAATCAGCCCCAGCATTTT.

This clonotype was picked up a small number of times. The V call is TRBV5-8, the J call TRBJ1-5, with a possible D match to TRBD1 (5 bases). Trimming removed 7 bases at V and 6 bases at J, with 14 bases between. The CDR3 loop spans 13 amino acids. CDR1 is SGHTS, CDR2 YDEGEE, per germline. For the CDR3, the DNA is TGTGCCAGCCGCAGGGTCGGGTCTCAGCCCCAGCATTTT. As protein: CASRRVGSQPQHF.

The rearrangement links TRBV5-1 to TRBJ2-3; 10 bases are shared with TRBD2. Germline CDR1 reads SGHRS; CDR2 reads YFSETQ. The CDR3 spans 15 residues. The V segment lost 3 bases and the J segment 4 bases; nucleotides outside the gene matches: 5. The CDR3 DNA sequence: TGCGCCAGCAGCTGGCTAGCGGGAGACGCAGATACGCAGTATTTT. Translating it yields CASSWLAGDADTQYF.

This clonotype was observed a few times. This chain links TRBV10-2 with TRBJ2-2; D is uncertain. The CDR3 runs to 13 residues. Per the germline V gene, CDR1 is WSHSY and CDR2 is SAAADI. Trimming left V 0 bases short and J 4 bases short, with 3 bases between. In nucleotides, the CDR3 is TGCGCCAGCAGTGAGTCACCCACCGGGGAGCTGTTTTTT. Amino acid sequence: CASSESPTGELFF.

This chain uses TRBV6-1 with TRBJ2-2; TRBD1 matches 7 bases. The trim removed 6 bases at V and 1 base at J, leaving 8 bases unmatched. Germline CDR1 is MNHNS and CDR2 is SASEGT. The CDR3 is made up of 16 amino acids. CDR3 in DNA: TGTGCCAGCAGGGTAGGGGACAGCGGGAACACCGGGGAGCTGTTTTTT. This gives the protein CASRVGDSGNTGELFF.

The chain uses TRBV7-3 and TRBJ2-1; TRBD2 matches 9 bases. Germline values: CDR1 SGHTA, CDR2 FQGTGA. This CDR3 is built from 14 residues. The J segment lost 8 bases and the V segment lost 4 bases, leaving 6 bases of the junction unmatched. The CDR3 protein is CASSSGLAMHEQFF. DNA of the CDR3: TGTGCCAGCAGCTCGGGACTAGCAATGCATGAGCAGTTCTTC.

This clonotype was recorded only once. CDR3: CSARGREHEQYF. In DNA, the CDR3 is TGCAGTGCCCGTGGCCGGGAACACGAGCAGTACTTC. The chain joins TRBV20-1 to TRBJ2-7; possible D gene TRBD2, 5 bases. Per the germline V gene, CDR1 is DFQATT and CDR2 is SNEGSKA (reference sequence). With 6 bases removed from V and 5 bases from J, the gap between germline ends came to 14 bases. The CDR3 loop spans 12 amino acids.